The 16 T cell receptor beta chains below come from one sample, sequenced in a study of blood T cell repertoires in COVID-19. The table came from immunoSEQ multiplex PCR; TCRdb's copy has only in-frame clones and leaves some out. The data hold fewer than 350,000 clones, with approximately 88% observed a single time. Sequenced sample: peripheral blood. The receptors stem from a woman aged 25 to 45 with COVID-19, enrolled during active disease.

The chain carries TRBV28 and TRBJ1-1; D gene unclear. V was trimmed by 6 bases and J by 5 bases, leaving 16 bases between them. The germline CDR1 and CDR2 sequences are MDHEN and SYDVKM. The CDR3 contains 14 residues. CDR3 loop: CASSPQEGGTEAFF. The CDR3, as DNA: TGTGCCAGCAGCCCTCAAGAGGGAGGAACTGAAGCTTTCTTT.

The J gene is TRBJ2-2, the V gene TRBV19; 9 bases are shared with TRBD1. The CDR3 totals 16 residues. Germline CDR1 and CDR2: LNHDA and SQIVND (reference sequence). Trimming took 6 bases from V and 3 from J; bases not matched to a gene: 8. The CDR3 loop reads CASRSTGGKDTGELFF. For the CDR3, the DNA is TGTGCCAGTAGAAGTACAGGGGGCAAGGACACCGGGGAGCTGTTTTTT.

This sequence joins TRBV15 and TRBJ1-2; D may be TRBD1 (5 bases). V was clipped by 0 bases and J by 0 bases, with 8 bases between them. CDR1 and CDR2 (germline): LNHNV, YYDKDF (reference sequence). The CDR3 has 15 amino acids. In DNA, the CDR3 is TGTGCCACCAGCAGAGAAGGGGCAGCTAACTATGGCTACACCTTC. It specifies CATSREGAANYGYTF.

V and J are TRBV29-1 and TRBJ1-2, with 7 bases that match TRBD1. The trim removed 2 bases at V and 6 bases at J, leaving 9 bases unmatched. The CDR3 loop spans 14 amino acids. From germline, CDR1 is SQVTM and CDR2 ANQGSEA. The DNA for the CDR3 is TGCAGCGTTGAAAACACACAGGGGTGGGATGGCTACACCTTC. Protein product: CSVENTQGWDGYTF.

The J gene is TRBJ2-1, the V gene TRBV4-3; TRBD2 agrees at 9 bases. Germline values: CDR1 LGHNA, CDR2 YSLEER. The trim removed 0 bases at V and 7 bases at J, leaving 7 bases unmatched. CDR3 length equals 16 residues. This CDR3 reads CASSQDFLAGNNEQFF. CDR3 sequence (DNA): TGCGCCAGCAGCCAAGATTTTCTAGCGGGAAATAATGAGCAGTTCTTC.

This rearrangement joins TRBV5-1 to TRBJ1-1; 7 bases align to TRBD1. V was pared by 3 bases and J by 5 bases, with 7 bases of the junction left unmatched. The CDR3 has 14 amino acids. Germline-derived CDR1 and CDR2 are SGHRS and YFSETQ. The CDR3 region has the DNA TGCGCCAGCAGCTCTCAGACAGGGCGAACTGAAGCTTTCTTT. Its protein product is CASSSQTGRTEAFF.

The gene calls are TRBV3-1 (or the pseudogene TRBV3-2) and TRBJ1-6, with 7 bases aligning to TRBD1. CDR1 is LGHDT and CDR2 is YNNKEL in the germline V gene (reference sequence). The CDR3 spans 15 residues. V dropped 7 bases and J dropped 5; count of bases not matched to a gene: 8. The CDR3 region has the DNA TGTGCCAGCACCCCCGGGACAGCACATAATTCACCCCTCCACTTT. Protein product: CASTPGTAHNSPLHF.

With respect to this clone: Other DNA sequences within the sample encode an identical CDR3. This rearrangement joins TRBV7-2 to TRBJ1-2; D is unresolved. Germline CDR1 reads SGHTA; CDR2 reads FQGNSA. The CDR3 totals 12 residues. V shed 4 bases and J shed 5 bases, with 8 bases lying between them. In DNA, the CDR3 is TGTGCCAGCAGCTCCGGAGGGTATGGCTACACCTTC. The encoded protein is CASSSGGYGYTF.

The chain couples TRBV18 to TRBJ1-2; D is uncertain. The CDR3 length is 13 residues. Trimming cost V 5 bases and J 3 bases, with 10 bases left between them. Germline values: CDR1 KGHSH, CDR2 LQKENI. CDR3 sequence: CASSEQTDYGYTF. The CDR3, as DNA: TGTGCCAGCTCAGAACAGACCGACTATGGCTACACCTTC.

The rearrangement joins TRBV15 to TRBJ1-1, with D unresolved. CDR3 length: 14 residues. Germline loops: CDR1 LNHNV, CDR2 YYDKDF (reference sequence). The V end was cut by 1 base, the J end by 2 bases, with 8 bases between. DNA of the CDR3: TGTGCCACCAGCAGAGGACATTTTAACACTGAAGCTTTCTTT. It yields the protein CATSRGHFNTEAFF.

The J gene is TRBJ2-3, the V gene TRBV6-5; 11 bases are shared with TRBD2. V lost 4 bases, J lost 6 bases, and 9 bases stayed unmatched. The CDR3 loop spans 16 amino acids. Germline CDR1 and CDR2: MNHEY and SVGAGI. The CDR3 sequence is CASSSEKRLAGDTQYF. CDR3 nucleotide sequence: TGTGCCAGCAGTTCCGAAAAAAGACTAGCGGGGGATACGCAGTATTTT.

The count of this clone is one. Distinct nucleotide sequences in the sample also encode this CDR3. The rearrangement uses TRBV7-8 and TRBJ1-4, with D possibly matching TRBD1 (5 bases). CDR3 length: 15 residues. The germline V and J ends were trimmed by 5 bases and 0 bases, with 10 bases remaining between them. Per germline, CDR1 SGHVS and CDR2 FQNEAQ. The CDR3 DNA reads TGTGCCAGCAGCCCAGACAGTGCAACTAATGAAAAACTGTTTTTT. Protein: CASSPDSATNEKLFF. The full variable domain, its missing parts supplied by reference TRBV7-8 and TRBJ1-4, is GAGVSQSPRYKVAKRGQDVALRCDPISGHVSLFWYQQALGQGPEFLTYFQNEAQLDKSGLPSDRFFAERPEGSVSTLKIQRTQQEDSAVYLCASSPDSATNEKLFFGSGTQLSVL.

The rearrangement joins TRBV9 to TRBJ1-4, with TRBD1 as a possible D gene (5 bases). Germline V gene lookup returns CDR1 SGDLS and CDR2 YYNGEE. There are 14 residues in the CDR3. V gave up 3 bases and J gave up 11 bases, with 17 bases separating them. CDR3 bases: TGTGCCAGCAGCGAGGATTCGTCAGGGTCTAAACTGTTTTTT. Translated, it gives CASSEDSSGSKLFF.

This clone was seen only once. The chain couples TRBV7-9 to TRBJ1-2; the D gene is possibly TRBD1 (6 bases). Germline CDR1 and CDR2: SEHNR and FQNEAQ (reference sequence). The CDR3 runs 12 residues. Trimming removed 5 bases from V and 8 bases from J, with 12 bases in between. The CDR3 DNA follows: TGTGCCAGCAGCACCAGACAGGTCGGCTACACCTTC. As protein: CASSTRQVGYTF.

The J gene is TRBJ1-6, the V gene TRBV6-5; the match to TRBD1 covers 10 bases. The CDR3 is 15 residues long. Germline CDR1 and CDR2: MNHEY and SVGAGI. Unmatched junction bases numbered 9, after V lost 6 bases and J lost 10 bases. The CDR3 nucleotides read TGTGCCAGCAGCGCCACCGGGACAGGGGTCTCACCCCTCCACTTT. Translating it yields CASSATGTGVSPLHF.

This clone was observed a single time. The rearrangement uses TRBV2 and TRBJ2-1; TRBD2 aligns across 12 bases. This CDR3 spans 18 amino acids. Looked up from germline, CDR1 is SNHLY and CDR2 is FYNNEI. After removal of 3 bases from V and 8 bases from J, the junction contained 14 bases not matched to a gene. The CDR3: CASSESPTSGGLTDEQFF. The CDR3 DNA sequence: TGTGCCAGCAGTGAGTCACCGACTAGCGGGGGTCTGACGGATGAGCAGTTCTTC.